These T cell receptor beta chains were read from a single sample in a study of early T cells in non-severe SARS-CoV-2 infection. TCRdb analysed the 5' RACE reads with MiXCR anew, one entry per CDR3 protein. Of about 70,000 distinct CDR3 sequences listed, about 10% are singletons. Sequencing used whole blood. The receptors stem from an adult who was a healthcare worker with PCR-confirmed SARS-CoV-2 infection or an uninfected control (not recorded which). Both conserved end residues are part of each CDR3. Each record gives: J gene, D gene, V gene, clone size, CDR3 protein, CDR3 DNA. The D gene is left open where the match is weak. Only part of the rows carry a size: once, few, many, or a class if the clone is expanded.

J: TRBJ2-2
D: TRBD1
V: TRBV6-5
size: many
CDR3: CASIGTENTGELFF
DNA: TGTGCCAGCATAGGGACAGAGAACACCGGGGAGCTGTTTTTT

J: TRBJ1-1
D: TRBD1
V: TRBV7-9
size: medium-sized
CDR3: CASSSSDREAFF
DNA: TGTGCCAGCAGCTCATCGGACAGGGAGGCTTTCTTT

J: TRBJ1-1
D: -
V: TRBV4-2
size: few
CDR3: CASSQEGAGRDTEAFF
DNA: TGTGCCAGCAGCCAAGAAGGCGCGGGCCGGGACACTGAAGCTTTCTTT

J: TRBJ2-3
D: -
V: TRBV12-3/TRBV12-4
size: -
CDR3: CASSRGFTDTQYF
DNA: TGTGCCAGCAGTCGAGGATTCACAGATACGCAGTATTTT

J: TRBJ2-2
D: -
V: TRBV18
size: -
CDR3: CASGGTLKPGSCFF
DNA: -

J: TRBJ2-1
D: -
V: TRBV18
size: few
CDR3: CASSQSLPRGGEQFF
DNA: TGTGCCAGCTCCCAATCACTCCCCCGCGGAGGGGAGCAGTTCTTC

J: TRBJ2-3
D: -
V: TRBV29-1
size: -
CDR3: CSVEYPLNTDTQYF
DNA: TGCAGCGTTGAATACCCCCTTAACACAGATACGCAGTATTTT

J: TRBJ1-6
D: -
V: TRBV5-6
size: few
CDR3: CASSLRGYNSPLHF
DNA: TGTGCCAGCAGTCTCAGAGGTTATAATTCACCCCTCCACTTT

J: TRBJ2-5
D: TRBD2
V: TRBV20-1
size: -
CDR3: CSAGSTSGGRLETQYF
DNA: TGCAGTGCTGGGAGTACTAGCGGGGGCCGGTTAGAGACCCAGTACTTC

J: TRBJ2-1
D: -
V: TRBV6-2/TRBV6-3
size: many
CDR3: CASRTGNWNNEQFF
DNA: TGTGCCAGCCGTACCGGGAACTGGAACAATGAGCAGTTCTTC

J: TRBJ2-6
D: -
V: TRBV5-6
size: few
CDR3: CASSFTGANVLTF
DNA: TGTGCCAGCAGCTTTACTGGGGCCAACGTCCTGACTTTC

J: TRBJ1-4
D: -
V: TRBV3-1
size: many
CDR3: CASSQAGVEKLFF
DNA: TGTGCCAGCAGCCAAGCGGGGGTTGAAAAACTGTTTTTT

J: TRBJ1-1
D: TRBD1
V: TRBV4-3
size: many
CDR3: CASSGTQGLEAFF
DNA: TGCGCCAGCAGCGGGACACAGGGGTTGGAAGCTTTCTTT

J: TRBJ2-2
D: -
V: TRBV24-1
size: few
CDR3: CATSDTGETGELFF
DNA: TGTGCCACCAGTGATACCGGGGAAACCGGGGAGCTGTTTTTT

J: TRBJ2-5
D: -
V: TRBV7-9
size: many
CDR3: CASSSATKEETQYF
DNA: TGTGCCAGCAGTTCCGCGACAAAGGAAGAGACCCAGTACTTC

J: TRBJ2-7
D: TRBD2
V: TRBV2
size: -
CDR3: CASSEARRLAVYEQYF
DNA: TGTGCCAGCAGTGAAGCGCGAAGACTAGCGGTGTACGAGCAGTACTTC

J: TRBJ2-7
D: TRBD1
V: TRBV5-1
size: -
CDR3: CASSMDRAYEQYF
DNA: TGCGCCAGCAGCATGGACAGGGCCTACGAGCAGTACTTC

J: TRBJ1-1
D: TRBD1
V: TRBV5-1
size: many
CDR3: CASSQDRGVTEAFF
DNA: TGCGCCAGCAGCCAAGACAGGGGCGTCACTGAAGCTTTCTTT

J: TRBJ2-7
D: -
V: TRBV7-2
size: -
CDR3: CASSLNSPPGEQYF
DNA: TGTGCCAGCAGCTTAAATTCGCCCCCGGGGGAGCAGTACTTC

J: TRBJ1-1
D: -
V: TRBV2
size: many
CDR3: CASRGSNTEAFF
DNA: TGTGCCAGCAGGGGTTCTAACACTGAAGCTTTCTTT

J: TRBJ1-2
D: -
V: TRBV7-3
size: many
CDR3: CASSLMGSYGYTF
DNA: TGTGCCAGCAGCTTAATGGGGAGCTATGGCTACACCTTC

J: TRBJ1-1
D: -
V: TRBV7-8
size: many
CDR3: CASSLSPEFVAFF
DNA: TGTGCCAGCAGCTTAAGTCCGGAGTTTGTAGCTTTCTTT

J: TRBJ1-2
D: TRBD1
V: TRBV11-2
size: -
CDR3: CASSLDGTGGEGYGYTF
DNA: TGTGCCAGCAGCTTAGACGGGACAGGGGGCGAAGGCTATGGCTACACCTTC

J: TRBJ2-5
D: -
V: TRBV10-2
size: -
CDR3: CASRFQGGETQYF
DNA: TGCGCCAGCAGGTTCCAGGGAGGAGAGACCCAGTACTTC

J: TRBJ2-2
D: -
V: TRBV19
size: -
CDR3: CASSSWGDEVAGELFF
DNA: TGTGCCAGTAGTTCCTGGGGGGATGAGGTGGCCGGGGAGCTGTTTTTT

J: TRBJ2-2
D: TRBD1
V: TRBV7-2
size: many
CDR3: CASRTGGTGANTGELFF
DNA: TGTGCCAGCAGGACTGGCGGTACAGGGGCCAACACCGGGGAGCTGTTTTTT

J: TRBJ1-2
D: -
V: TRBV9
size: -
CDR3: CASSPSPGIYYGYTF
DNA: TGTGCCAGCAGCCCCTCTCCCGGAATATACTATGGCTACACCTTC

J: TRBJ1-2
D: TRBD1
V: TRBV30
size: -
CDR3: CASDRADGYTF
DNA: TGTGCCTCAGACAGGGCTGATGGCTACACCTTC

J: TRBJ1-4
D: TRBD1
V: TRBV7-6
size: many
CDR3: CASGYPGQDPFF
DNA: TGTGCCAGCGGGTACCCGGGACAGGATCCGTTTTTT

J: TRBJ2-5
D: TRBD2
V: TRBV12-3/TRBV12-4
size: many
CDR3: CASSPDSGTSGTETQYF
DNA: TGTGCCAGCAGTCCCGACAGTGGGACTAGCGGGACTGAGACCCAGTACTTC